The source of this TCR beta chain is a study of cytomegalovirus exposure and HLA in healthy donors. Looking at the study overall: Among the roughly 400 genotyped donors, over 70% were placed in the Caucasian-associated ancestry cluster.

The CDR3 is 16 residues long. Germline CDR1 is SQVTM and CDR2 is ANQGSEA. Trimming took 2 bases from V and 5 from J; bases not matched to a gene: 12. This clone showed up just once. Its matching antigen is unknown. 13 Jbeta primers and 60 Vbeta primers were used for the PCR. The assay was immunoSEQ multiplex PCR, and TCRdb's table has in-frame clones only and misses some. The sample lists about 80,000 clones, around 79% occurring once. Study results and limitations: Prior analysis indicated that the majority of TCR beta V segments exhibited productivity approximately 87% or approximately 30% of the time. A list of approximately 160 TCR beta chains associated with cytomegalovirus was given.

The sequencing input was PBMCs. V is TRBV29-1 and J is TRBJ2-3; 8 bases match TRBD2. The TCR comes from a human donor in good health. The CDR3 DNA sequence: TGCAGCGTTGAACCGGGGATCGGGGGGGCCGTAGATACGCAGTATTTT. Translation: CSVEPGIGGAVDTQYF.